The rows below give T cell receptor beta chains drawn from one sample of a study of blood T cell repertoires in COVID-19. Here immunoSEQ multiplex PCR was the method, and the copy in TCRdb shows in-frame clones only, minus some. The top ten clones hold roughly 2.2% of a sample with about 150,000 clones, 75% to 90% of them seen once. The sequencing sample was made of peripheral blood. All receptors come from a man aged 65 to 85 with acute or convalescent COVID-19. The CDR3 runs from the conserved cysteine through the conserved F or W. Fields, in order: V gene, J gene, D gene, CDR3 protein. The D gene is left open where the match is weak.

v_call: TRBV7-7; j_call: TRBJ2-2; d_call: TRBD1; cdr3_aa: CASSLVPGGLIGELFF
v_call: TRBV28; j_call: TRBJ1-5; d_call: -; cdr3_aa: CASSPQRGNQPQHF
v_call: TRBV6-5; j_call: TRBJ1-5; d_call: TRBD1; cdr3_aa: CASSETGNSNQPQHF
v_call: TRBV4-2; j_call: TRBJ1-6; d_call: TRBD1; cdr3_aa: CASSPYADREDSPLHF
v_call: TRBV5-6; j_call: TRBJ1-2; d_call: -; cdr3_aa: CASSLDRSVNYGYTF
v_call: TRBV19; j_call: TRBJ2-1; d_call: -; cdr3_aa: CASSIEGFRPTSSHNEQFF
v_call: TRBV10-2; j_call: TRBJ1-5; d_call: -; cdr3_aa: CASSDERYSNQPQHF
v_call: TRBV19; j_call: TRBJ2-3; d_call: TRBD1; cdr3_aa: CASRNPTGTGTDTQYF
v_call: TRBV20-1; j_call: TRBJ2-5; d_call: TRBD2; cdr3_aa: CSASTLAGGGQETQYF
v_call: TRBV10-3; j_call: TRBJ1-5; d_call: -; cdr3_aa: CAISGWPNNQPQHF
v_call: TRBV27; j_call: TRBJ2-1; d_call: -; cdr3_aa: CASSPRQIPYNEQFF
v_call: TRBV18; j_call: TRBJ1-1; d_call: TRBD1; cdr3_aa: CASSPSPGQGAVKAFF
v_call: TRBV11-2; j_call: TRBJ1-1; d_call: TRBD1; cdr3_aa: CASSFRLVQTGQQNTEAFF
v_call: TRBV7-9; j_call: TRBJ2-7; d_call: -; cdr3_aa: CASSPPGFHEQYF
v_call: TRBV7-9; j_call: TRBJ2-5; d_call: TRBD1; cdr3_aa: CASSPWGTGGQETQYF
v_call: TRBV9; j_call: TRBJ2-3; d_call: -; cdr3_aa: CASSADPWGGTDTQYF
v_call: TRBV4-1; j_call: TRBJ1-2; d_call: -; cdr3_aa: CASSQEVQVLGPPGYTF
v_call: TRBV21-1; j_call: TRBJ1-1; d_call: -; cdr3_aa: CASSKGTGDTEAFF
v_call: TRBV7-6; j_call: TRBJ2-5; d_call: -; cdr3_aa: CASSLAQGRKIETQYF
v_call: TRBV9; j_call: TRBJ2-4; d_call: -; cdr3_aa: CASSVGEGEGTKNIQYF
v_call: TRBV29-1; j_call: TRBJ1-3; d_call: -; cdr3_aa: CSVGDNGSGNTIYF
v_call: TRBV5-4; j_call: TRBJ2-3; d_call: TRBD2; cdr3_aa: CASRKGSGGAPDTQYF
v_call: TRBV5-1; j_call: TRBJ2-1; d_call: -; cdr3_aa: CASSLLQTRVNEQFF
v_call: TRBV9; j_call: TRBJ2-5; d_call: -; cdr3_aa: CASSVGGSQETQYF
v_call: TRBV6-4; j_call: TRBJ2-2; d_call: -; cdr3_aa: CASSESLELFF
v_call: TRBV7-9; j_call: TRBJ2-2; d_call: TRBD2; cdr3_aa: CASSGGTSGRLGTGELFF
v_call: TRBV6-2/TRBV6-3; j_call: TRBJ2-3; d_call: -; cdr3_aa: CASSYGFGGLTDTQYF
v_call: TRBV5-1; j_call: TRBJ2-3; d_call: TRBD2; cdr3_aa: CASSSPIRRLAGGSTDTQYF
v_call: TRBV27; j_call: TRBJ2-7; d_call: TRBD2; cdr3_aa: CASREGLADSYEQYF
v_call: TRBV7-3; j_call: TRBJ2-5; d_call: TRBD2; cdr3_aa: CASSPSGLAGEETQYF
v_call: TRBV6-5; j_call: TRBJ2-3; d_call: TRBD1; cdr3_aa: CALHRDRGTDTQYF
v_call: TRBV2; j_call: TRBJ1-5; d_call: -; cdr3_aa: CASSEASTYQPQHF
v_call: TRBV5-1; j_call: TRBJ2-5; d_call: TRBD2; cdr3_aa: CASNIAGGPQETQYF
v_call: TRBV3-1/TRBV3-2; j_call: TRBJ1-2; d_call: TRBD1; cdr3_aa: CASSHAKDRENGYTF